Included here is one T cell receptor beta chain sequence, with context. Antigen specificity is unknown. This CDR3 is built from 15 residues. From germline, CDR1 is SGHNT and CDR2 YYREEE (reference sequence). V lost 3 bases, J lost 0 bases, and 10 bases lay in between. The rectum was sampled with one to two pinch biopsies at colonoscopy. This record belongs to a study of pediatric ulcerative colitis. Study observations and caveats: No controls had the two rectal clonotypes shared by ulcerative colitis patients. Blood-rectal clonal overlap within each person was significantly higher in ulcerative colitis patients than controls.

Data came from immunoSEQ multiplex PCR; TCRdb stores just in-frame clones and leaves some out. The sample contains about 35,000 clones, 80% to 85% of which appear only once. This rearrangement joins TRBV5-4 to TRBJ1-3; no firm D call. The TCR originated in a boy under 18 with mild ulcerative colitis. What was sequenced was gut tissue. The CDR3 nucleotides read TGTGCCAGCAGCTCCGGACTGAGCTCTGGAAACACCATATATTTT. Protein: CASSSGLSSGNTIYF.